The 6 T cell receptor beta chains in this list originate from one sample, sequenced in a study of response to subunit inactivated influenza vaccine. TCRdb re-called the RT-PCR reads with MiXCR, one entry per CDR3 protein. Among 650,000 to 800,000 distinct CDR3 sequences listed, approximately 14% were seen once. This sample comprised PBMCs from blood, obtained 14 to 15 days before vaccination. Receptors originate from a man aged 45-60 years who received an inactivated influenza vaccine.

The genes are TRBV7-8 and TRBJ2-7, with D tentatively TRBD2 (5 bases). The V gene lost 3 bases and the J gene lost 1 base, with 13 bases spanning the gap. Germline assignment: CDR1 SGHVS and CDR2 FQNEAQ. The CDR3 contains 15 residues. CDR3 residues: CASSLVGVGSYEQYF. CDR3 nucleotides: TGTGCCAGCAGCTTGGTCGGGGTGGGGTCCTACGAGCAGTACTTC.

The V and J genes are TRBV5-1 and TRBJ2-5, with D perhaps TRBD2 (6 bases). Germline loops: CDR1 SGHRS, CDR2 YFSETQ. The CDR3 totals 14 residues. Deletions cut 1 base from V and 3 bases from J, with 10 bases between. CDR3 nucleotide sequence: TGCGCCAGCAGCTTGTTTTCGGGGGAAGAGACCCAGTACTTC. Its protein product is CASSLFSGEETQYF.

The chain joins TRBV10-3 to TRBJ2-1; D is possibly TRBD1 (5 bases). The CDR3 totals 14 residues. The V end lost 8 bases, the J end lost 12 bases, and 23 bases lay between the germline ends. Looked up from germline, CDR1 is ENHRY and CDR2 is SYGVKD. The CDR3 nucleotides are TGTGCCATCGGTGCGACAGTAGAGGAGAAAGGGCAGTTCTTC. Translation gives CAIGATVEEKGQFF.

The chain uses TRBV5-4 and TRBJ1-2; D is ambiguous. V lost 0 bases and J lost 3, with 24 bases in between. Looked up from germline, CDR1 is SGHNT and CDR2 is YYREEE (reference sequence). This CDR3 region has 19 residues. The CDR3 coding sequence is TGTGCCAGCAGCTTGGCCCGAAGTCTTCATCCTTTCTATCACTATGGCTACACCTTC. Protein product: CASSLARSLHPFYHYGYTF.

Here the CDR3 DNA reads TGCAGTGCTAGAGCCGCTAGCGGGATGGTAAATGAGCAGTTCTTC. Translation: CSARAASGMVNEQFF. This rearrangement joins TRBV20-1 to TRBJ2-1, with 9 bases fitting TRBD2. The CDR3 contains 15 residues. Per the germline V gene, CDR1 is DFQATT and CDR2 is SNEGSKA (reference sequence). With V trimmed by 1 base and J by 7 bases, 8 bases remained unmatched.

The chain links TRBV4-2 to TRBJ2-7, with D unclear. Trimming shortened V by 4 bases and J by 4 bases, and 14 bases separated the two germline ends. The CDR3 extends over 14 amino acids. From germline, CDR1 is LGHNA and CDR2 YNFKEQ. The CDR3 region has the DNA TGTGCCAGCAGCCTCCTCGTCCGTGAGTACGAGCAGTACTTC. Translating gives CASSLLVREYEQYF.